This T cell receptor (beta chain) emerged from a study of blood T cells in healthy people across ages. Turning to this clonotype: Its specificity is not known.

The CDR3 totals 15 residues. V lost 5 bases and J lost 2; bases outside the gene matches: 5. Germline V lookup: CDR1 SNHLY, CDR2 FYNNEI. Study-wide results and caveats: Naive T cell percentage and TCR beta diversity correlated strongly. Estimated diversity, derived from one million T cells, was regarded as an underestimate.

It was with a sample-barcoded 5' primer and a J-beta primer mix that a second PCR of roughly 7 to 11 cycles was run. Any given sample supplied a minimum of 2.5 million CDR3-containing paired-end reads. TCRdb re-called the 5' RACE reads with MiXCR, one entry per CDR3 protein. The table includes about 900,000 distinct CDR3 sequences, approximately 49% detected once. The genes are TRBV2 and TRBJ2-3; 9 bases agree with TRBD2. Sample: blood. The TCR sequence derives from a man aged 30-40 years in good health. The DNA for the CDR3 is TGTGCCAGCAGTCCCAGCGGGGGGAACACAGATACGCAGTATTTT. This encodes CASSPSGGNTDTQYF.